The rows below give T cell receptor beta chains drawn from one sample of a study of blood T cell repertoires in COVID-19. TCRdb keeps only in-frame clones here, not all; method: immunoSEQ multiplex PCR. Found here are approximately 270,000 clones, 75% to 90% of them singletons; the top ten hold more than 3.5%. The specimen was PBMCs or T cells enriched from blood (not recorded which). These receptor sequences come from a woman in her 30s who had recovered from COVID-19. Both conserved end residues are part of each CDR3. D genes are given only for firm matches.

cdr3_aa	v_call	j_call	d_call	cdr3_length
CSARYMPSEYF	TRBV20-1	TRBJ2-3	.	11
CASSPEGAISGNTIYF	TRBV7-6	TRBJ1-3	.	16
CASSEGRDYETQYF	TRBV2	TRBJ2-5	.	14
CASSPVSGYAGELFF	TRBV18	TRBJ2-2	.	15
CAISESAPGGETQYF	TRBV10-3	TRBJ2-5	.	15
CSVPLGGTRGEQYF	TRBV29-1	TRBJ2-7	TRBD2	14
CASIGTSYTGELFF	TRBV2	TRBJ2-2	TRBD2	14
CASSLDSTNEQFF	TRBV5-4	TRBJ2-1	.	13
CASSVEQGYSNQPQHF	TRBV28	TRBJ1-5	.	16
CASRSGHLNTGELFF	TRBV28	TRBJ2-2	.	15
CASSQSSPEAFF	TRBV28	TRBJ1-1	.	12
CASSAKAFYEQYF	TRBV10-2	TRBJ2-7	.	13
CASSQGVFGRLTEAFF	TRBV14	TRBJ1-1	.	16